This is a list of T cell receptor beta chains from one sample in a study of beta chain features in type 1 diabetes. This table comes from immunoSEQ multiplex PCR, and its TCRdb copy is limited to in-frame clones, with some not included. The sample has 550,000 to 850,000 clones, roughly 12% seen once. Sequencing input: naive CD4+ T cells from blood. The receptors originated from a young man with type 1 diabetes. The CDR3 runs from the conserved cysteine through the conserved F or W. A D gene is named only where the DNA matches it firmly. Clone size is not always given. Where it is, it says once, few, many or a class for expanded clones.

J gene: TRBJ2-2; V gene: TRBV4-1; D gene: -; clone size: -; CDR3 DNA: TGCGCCAGCAGCCCAATCAGGGTTGAGTCCGGGGAGCTGTTTTTT; CDR3 protein: CASSPIRVESGELFF
J gene: TRBJ1-2; V gene: TRBV14; D gene: -; clone size: few; CDR3 DNA: TGTGCCAGCAGCCAAGGTCCAGGACTCTATGGCTACACCTTC; CDR3 protein: CASSQGPGLYGYTF
J gene: TRBJ2-1; V gene: TRBV5-4; D gene: -; clone size: few; CDR3 DNA: TGTGCCAGCAGCGTCACCGACAGGAGAAGCAATGAGCAGTTCTTC; CDR3 protein: CASSVTDRRSNEQFF
J gene: TRBJ2-1; V gene: TRBV7-7; D gene: -; clone size: few; CDR3 DNA: TGTGCCAGCAGCCGAGACCAGGGGTACGAGCAGTTCTTC; CDR3 protein: CASSRDQGYEQFF
J gene: TRBJ2-4; V gene: TRBV28; D gene: -; clone size: -; CDR3 DNA: TGTGCCAGCAGTTTGGTGGGATTGGTCAAAAACATTCAGTACTTC; CDR3 protein: CASSLVGLVKNIQYF
J gene: TRBJ1-6; V gene: TRBV2; D gene: TRBD1; clone size: -; CDR3 DNA: TGTGCCACCCCCCGGGACAGAGATAATTCACCCCTCCACTTT; CDR3 protein: CATPRDRDNSPLHF
J gene: TRBJ2-5; V gene: TRBV27; D gene: TRBD1; clone size: few; CDR3 DNA: TGTGCCAGCAGTAGGGGGACAGGGAAAGAGACCCAGTACTTC; CDR3 protein: CASSRGTGKETQYF
J gene: TRBJ2-7; V gene: TRBV27; D gene: TRBD2; clone size: -; CDR3 DNA: TGTGCCAGCAGTTCGTTAGCGGGGGGTCCCTACGAGCAGTACTTC; CDR3 protein: CASSSLAGGPYEQYF
J gene: TRBJ2-7; V gene: TRBV2; D gene: -; clone size: few; CDR3 DNA: TGTGCCAGCAGAAGGCAGACCCCTCTATCCGAGCAGTACTTC; CDR3 protein: CASRRQTPLSEQYF
J gene: TRBJ2-5; V gene: TRBV7-3; D gene: -; clone size: few; CDR3 DNA: TGTGCCAGCAGCCGCGGGACCGGACAAGAGACCCAGTACTTC; CDR3 protein: CASSRGTGQETQYF
J gene: TRBJ2-3; V gene: TRBV28; D gene: -; clone size: few; CDR3 DNA: TGTGCCAGCAGTTTCGTCAGTCGCACAGATACGCAGTATTTT; CDR3 protein: CASSFVSRTDTQYF
J gene: TRBJ1-2; V gene: TRBV6-5; D gene: TRBD1; clone size: -; CDR3 DNA: TGTGCCAGCAGTCGTTCGGGACAGGAGGAAGGCTACACCTTC; CDR3 protein: CASSRSGQEEGYTF
J gene: TRBJ2-1; V gene: TRBV28; D gene: -; clone size: -; CDR3 DNA: TGTGCCAGCAGTCCCGTAGGGTCAGGGTATTGGTCCTACAATGAGCAGTTCTTC; CDR3 protein: CASSPVGSGYWSYNEQFF
J gene: TRBJ1-5; V gene: TRBV7-9; D gene: -; clone size: few; CDR3 DNA: TGTGCCAGCAGCTTAGACAACAATCAGCCCCAGCATTTT; CDR3 protein: CASSLDNNQPQHF
J gene: TRBJ2-5; V gene: TRBV6-5; D gene: -; clone size: few; CDR3 DNA: TGTGCCAGCTCTCGGATACAAGAGACCCAGTACTTC; CDR3 protein: CASSRIQETQYF
J gene: TRBJ1-6; V gene: TRBV30; D gene: -; clone size: -; CDR3 DNA: TGTGCCTGGAAAGGGAGCTCCTATAATTCACCCCTCCACTTT; CDR3 protein: CAWKGSSYNSPLHF
J gene: TRBJ2-7; V gene: TRBV20-1; D gene: -; clone size: -; CDR3 DNA: TGCAGTGCCGGCCCAGGGGGGGAGCAGTACTTC; CDR3 protein: CSAGPGGEQYF
J gene: TRBJ1-2; V gene: TRBV25-1; D gene: -; clone size: few; CDR3 DNA: TGTGCCAGCAGTTCACAGCCTGCAGGCGGGCGGCCTAACTATGGCTACACCTTC; CDR3 protein: CASSSQPAGGRPNYGYTF
J gene: TRBJ1-5; V gene: TRBV5-1; D gene: -; clone size: -; CDR3 DNA: TGCGCCAGCAGCTTGGCCGGCGGGCAGCCCCAGCATTTT; CDR3 protein: CASSLAGGQPQHF
J gene: TRBJ1-1; V gene: TRBV9; D gene: -; clone size: few; CDR3 DNA: TGTGCCAGCACCCCAAGGACGGCGAACACTGAAGCTTTCTTT; CDR3 protein: CASTPRTANTEAFF
J gene: TRBJ1-1; V gene: TRBV15; D gene: TRBD1; clone size: -; CDR3 DNA: TGTGCCACCAGCGAACAGGGGCAAGCGGGCTTGGAAGCTTTCTTT; CDR3 protein: CATSEQGQAGLEAFF
J gene: TRBJ1-1; V gene: TRBV2; D gene: TRBD1; clone size: -; CDR3 DNA: TGTGCCAGCCAGGGACAGGGGATCTCGAACACTGAAGCTTTCTTT; CDR3 protein: CASQGQGISNTEAFF
J gene: TRBJ1-2; V gene: TRBV5-1; D gene: TRBD1; clone size: -; CDR3 DNA: TGCGCCAGCAGGCCCCTCGGGACAGACTATGGCTACACCTTC; CDR3 protein: CASRPLGTDYGYTF
J gene: TRBJ2-5; V gene: TRBV4-1; D gene: -; clone size: few; CDR3 DNA: TGCGCCAGCAGCCAACCCCTAGAGACCCAGTACTTC; CDR3 protein: CASSQPLETQYF
J gene: TRBJ1-6; V gene: TRBV18; D gene: -; clone size: few; CDR3 DNA: TGTGCCAGCTCATACCAAAGACCGGGAAACGATTCACCCCTCCACTTT; CDR3 protein: CASSYQRPGNDSPLHF
J gene: TRBJ2-7; V gene: TRBV9; D gene: -; clone size: -; CDR3 DNA: TGTGCCAGCAGCGCAGGGCAGGTGGCCTACGAGCAGTACTTC; CDR3 protein: CASSAGQVAYEQYF
J gene: TRBJ1-6; V gene: TRBV30; D gene: TRBD1; clone size: -; CDR3 DNA: TGTGCCTGGAGTGCGCACGGGACAGCCTTTAATTCACCCCTCCACTTT; CDR3 protein: CAWSAHGTAFNSPLHF
J gene: TRBJ2-7; V gene: TRBV7-7; D gene: -; clone size: few; CDR3 DNA: TGTGCTAGCAGCTTAGGGGAAGGGACGAACCGACAGTACTTC; CDR3 protein: CASSLGEGTNRQYF
J gene: TRBJ1-5; V gene: TRBV10-3; D gene: -; clone size: -; CDR3 DNA: TGTGCCATCAGTGACCCGAGGGGCAGGGCTAGCAATCAGCCCCAGCATTTT; CDR3 protein: CAISDPRGRASNQPQHF
J gene: TRBJ1-1; V gene: TRBV5-1; D gene: -; clone size: few; CDR3 DNA: TGCGCCAGCAGGCCCGATATGAACACTGAAGCTTTCTTT; CDR3 protein: CASRPDMNTEAFF
J gene: TRBJ2-5; V gene: TRBV28; D gene: TRBD2; clone size: few; CDR3 DNA: TGTGCCAGCAGTTTCCCTCTCCTAGCGGGGTCAGAAGAGACCCAGTACTTC; CDR3 protein: CASSFPLLAGSEETQYF
J gene: TRBJ2-7; V gene: TRBV28; D gene: -; clone size: few; CDR3 DNA: TGTGCCAGCACCCCCGGCAGGGCAAACTCCTACGAGCAGTACTTC; CDR3 protein: CASTPGRANSYEQYF
J gene: TRBJ2-5; V gene: TRBV7-7; D gene: -; clone size: -; CDR3 DNA: TGTGCTAGCAGCTTAGGGCTCATACCACCCCAAGAGACCCAGTACTTC; CDR3 protein: CASSLGLIPPQETQYF
J gene: TRBJ2-3; V gene: TRBV12-5; D gene: -; clone size: -; CDR3 DNA: TGTGCTAGTGGTTTTCGGGGCACAGATACGCAGTATTTT; CDR3 protein: CASGFRGTDTQYF
J gene: TRBJ1-2; V gene: TRBV29-1; D gene: TRBD1; clone size: few; CDR3 DNA: TGCAGCGTTGAGGGACAGGGGAGAGGGGGCTACACCTTC; CDR3 protein: CSVEGQGRGGYTF
J gene: TRBJ2-1; V gene: TRBV5-1; D gene: -; clone size: -; CDR3 DNA: TGCGCCAGCAGCCCATATATCCAGGGGTTATCCAATGAGCAGTTCTTC; CDR3 protein: CASSPYIQGLSNEQFF
J gene: TRBJ2-3; V gene: TRBV9; D gene: -; clone size: -; CDR3 DNA: TGTGCCAGCAGCGTAGCTACGGGGTCCGCAGATACGCAGTATTTT; CDR3 protein: CASSVATGSADTQYF
J gene: TRBJ2-3; V gene: TRBV7-9; D gene: TRBD2; clone size: -; CDR3 DNA: TGTGCCAGCAGCAATGCGGGGGGCACAGATACGCAGTATTTT; CDR3 protein: CASSNAGGTDTQYF
J gene: TRBJ2-1; V gene: TRBV5-1; D gene: TRBD1; clone size: few; CDR3 DNA: TGCGCCAGCAGCTTGGGGACAGGGCTCTCCTACAATGAGCAGTTCTTC; CDR3 protein: CASSLGTGLSYNEQFF
J gene: TRBJ1-2; V gene: TRBV2; D gene: TRBD1; clone size: -; CDR3 DNA: TGTGCCGGAACAACCCGGGACAGGGGGTTTTCCACCTTC; CDR3 protein: CAGTTRDRGFSTF
J gene: TRBJ1-5; V gene: TRBV27; D gene: -; clone size: few; CDR3 DNA: TGTGCCAGCAGTGACGGGACTTTTAATCAGCCCCAGCATTTT; CDR3 protein: CASSDGTFNQPQHF
J gene: TRBJ2-3; V gene: TRBV11-2; D gene: TRBD1; clone size: -; CDR3 DNA: TGTGCCAGCAGCTTGGGACAGGGGACAGATACGCAGTATTTT; CDR3 protein: CASSLGQGTDTQYF
J gene: TRBJ2-3; V gene: TRBV30; D gene: -; clone size: -; CDR3 DNA: TGTGCCTGGGGACGCGGAACGCAGTATTTT; CDR3 protein: CAWGRGTQYF
J gene: TRBJ1-5; V gene: TRBV29-1; D gene: TRBD1; clone size: -; CDR3 DNA: TGCAGCGTGGCTCAGGGACAGGAGATTAGCAATCAGCCCCAGCATTTT; CDR3 protein: CSVAQGQEISNQPQHF
J gene: TRBJ2-3; V gene: TRBV11-2; D gene: TRBD2; clone size: few; CDR3 DNA: TGTGCCAGCAGACTAGCGGTATACACAGATACGCAGTATTTT; CDR3 protein: CASRLAVYTDTQYF
J gene: TRBJ2-7; V gene: TRBV28; D gene: -; clone size: few; CDR3 DNA: TGTGCCAGCAGTTTCCCTCTTGGGGTAGTTGGGTACGAGCAGTACTTC; CDR3 protein: CASSFPLGVVGYEQYF
J gene: TRBJ1-1; V gene: TRBV6-4; D gene: -; clone size: -; CDR3 DNA: TGTGCCAGCAGTCGACAGCGAGACACTGAAGCTTTCTTT; CDR3 protein: CASSRQRDTEAFF
J gene: TRBJ1-1; V gene: TRBV5-1; D gene: TRBD1; clone size: -; CDR3 DNA: TGCGCCAGCAGCGGGGTGGGACAGGGCACTGAAGCTTTCTTT; CDR3 protein: CASSGVGQGTEAFF
J gene: TRBJ1-1; V gene: TRBV5-6; D gene: -; clone size: few; CDR3 DNA: TGTGCCAGCAGCTTTCAGCCTGACACTGAAGCTTTCTTT; CDR3 protein: CASSFQPDTEAFF
J gene: TRBJ1-2; V gene: TRBV5-4; D gene: TRBD1; clone size: -; CDR3 DNA: TGTGCCAGCAACAGGGGGCTCAACTATGGCTACACCTTC; CDR3 protein: CASNRGLNYGYTF
J gene: TRBJ1-2; V gene: TRBV30; D gene: -; clone size: -; CDR3 DNA: TGTGCCTGGAGTGCGGACGTCTACTATGGCTACACCTTC; CDR3 protein: CAWSADVYYGYTF
J gene: TRBJ2-1; V gene: TRBV21-1; D gene: -; clone size: -; CDR3 DNA: TGTGCCAGCAGCAAAGACAGTCAAATTAGGTGGAATGAGCAGTTCTTC; CDR3 protein: CASSKDSQIRWNEQFF